This record covers a single TCR beta chain. Its antigen is not yet known. No base-level quality is on record; no much larger clone is a single base apart. The CDR3 has 17 amino acids, counting the end cysteine and phenylalanine. CDR3 DNA is the only sequence kept; it has 51 bases, read in frame from the first base. The V end gives up 1 base and the J end 4 bases, leaving 6 bases in the junction not matched to a gene. The CDR1 and CDR2 encoded by the germline V gene are SGHTA and FQGNSA. This sample was included in a study of blood T cell repertoires in COVID-19 (dated by TCRdb to about 2020). For the wider study: Samples from collaborators originated in the United States, Italy and Spain and spanned both the acute and convalescent phases of COVID-19. The repertoires were made available in a free public database intended to serve as a resource for research on the immune response to SARS-CoV-2. Subjects who had been exposed to COVID-19, were actively infected with it, or had recovered from it provided the deeply sampled blood TCRbeta repertoires that made up the dataset. HLA class I and class II types, where available, came from metadata supplied by the sample provider rather than from assay-based typing. The sample metadata nearly always contained a de-identified subject ID, COVID-19 status, age in years and sex. The samples were drawn from the first 160 participants of the ongoing ImmuneRACE study and from 1,200 or so subjects provided by 6 global collaborators. The prospective study material was composed of cDNA or gDNA derived from T cells, B-cell-depleted T cells, or PBMCs. The paper as a whole reports these results and caveats: The quantity of clinical and demographic metadata differed by source and by participant and was supplied without curation.

TCRbeta CDR3 regions were amplified from genomic DNA by means of the immunoSEQ Assay, a bias-controlled multiplex PCR. Per the source publication's procedure: The number of nucleated cells in each sample was estimated from the amplification of reference gene primers within the assay. Sequence reads were collapsed and filtered to measure the absolute abundance of every unique TCRbeta CDR3 rearrangement. For each sample, productive Simpson clonality was calculated as the square root of Simpson's diversity index across productive rearrangements. The immuneACCESS repertoire file appears here via TCRdb, limited to in-frame rearrangements. These files lack a portion of the clones; in checked studies, under half of the deficit traces to unresolved V genes, and the cause of the others is not known. That table is the source of V, J and clone size, and D and trimming were worked out from the DNA. The sample data list about 220,000 clones, and around 80% of these were observed just once. The ten most abundant clones make up 15% to 20% of the sample.

Whole blood was collected in K2EDTA tubes by collaborating institutions according to the institutions' own protocols. For TCRbeta analysis, collaborators shipped samples as frozen whole blood, isolated PBMCs, or DNA extracted from either of those sample types. Specimen: peripheral blood. The clonotype was recovered from a man aged 30-40 years with active or convalescent COVID-19. The sequence joins TRBV7-2 to TRBJ2-3; 12 junctional bases match TRBD2. The DNA sequence follows: TGTGCCAGCAGCTTAGTGGCTAGCGGGAGGGGGGCAGATACGCAGTATTTT. Its translation reads: CASSLVASGRGADTQYF.